The present T cell receptor (beta chain) was sequenced within a study of T cells in Graves' hyperthyroidism and ophthalmopathy. The TCR beta CDR3 regions underwent amplification using RNA transcripts as the source. Initially, a first-round RT-PCR of the TCR CDR3 employed the HTBI primer set. TCRdb re-derived calls from the multiplex PCR reads in MiXCR, one entry per CDR3 protein. The sample holds hundreds of thousands of distinct CDR3 sequences, about 38% seen once. This clonotype was recorded once. CDR3 length: 11 amino acids. Trimming pared 6 bases from V and 3 bases from J, leaving 8 bases between. The germline V gene has CDR1 SQVTM and CDR2 ANQGSEA.

This chain links TRBV29-1 with TRBJ2-5; D is undetermined. This clonotype was obtained from a man aged 18-30 years with Graves' hyperthyroidism. The source material was blood. Here the CDR3 DNA reads TGCAGCGTACTCTGGAAAGAGACCCAGTACTTC. Its protein is CSVLWKETQYF.